This T cell receptor beta chain was identified in a study of shared clonotypes between healthy human individuals. Measured with immunoSEQ multiplex PCR; TCRdb has only the in-frame clones, and not every one. The sample contains roughly 1,600,000 clones, just under 99% of which appear only once. The CDR3 runs 15 residues. Germline-derived CDR1 and CDR2 are SNHLY and FYNNEI. V dropped 2 bases and J dropped 5; count of bases not matched to a gene: 4. Source material: naive CD4+ T cells sorted from blood. Subset of the sample: CD45RA+ positively selected. The receptor was isolated from a man younger than 40 in good health. The chain has TRBV2 and TRBJ1-4; 8 nucleotides align to TRBD1. DNA for the CDR3: TGTGCCAGCAGTGAAACGGGACAGGAAAATGAAAAACTGTTTTTT. It encodes CASSETGQENEKLFF.